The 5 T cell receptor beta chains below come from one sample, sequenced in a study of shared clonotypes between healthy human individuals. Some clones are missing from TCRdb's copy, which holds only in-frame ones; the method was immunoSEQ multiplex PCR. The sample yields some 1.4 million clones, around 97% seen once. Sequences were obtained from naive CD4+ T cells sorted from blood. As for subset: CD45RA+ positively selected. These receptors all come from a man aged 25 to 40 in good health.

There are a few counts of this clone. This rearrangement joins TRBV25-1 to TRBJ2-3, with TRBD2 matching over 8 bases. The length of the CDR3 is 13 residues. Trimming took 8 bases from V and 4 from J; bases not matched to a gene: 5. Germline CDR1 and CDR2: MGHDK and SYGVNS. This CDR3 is CASGGLGADTQYF. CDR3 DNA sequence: TGTGCCAGCGGGGGACTAGGGGCAGATACGCAGTATTTT.

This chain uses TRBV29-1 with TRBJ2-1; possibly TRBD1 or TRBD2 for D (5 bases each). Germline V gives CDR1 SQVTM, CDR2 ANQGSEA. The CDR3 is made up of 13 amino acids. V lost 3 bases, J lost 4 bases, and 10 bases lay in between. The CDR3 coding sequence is TGCAGCGTTGAGGGACGGGCGTACAATGAGCAGTTCTTC. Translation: CSVEGRAYNEQFF.

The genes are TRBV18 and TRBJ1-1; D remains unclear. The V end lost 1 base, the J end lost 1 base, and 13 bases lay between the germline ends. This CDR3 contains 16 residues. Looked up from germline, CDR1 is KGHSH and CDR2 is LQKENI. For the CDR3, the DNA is TGTGCCAGCTCACCACTTACGGGCGGGCCGAACACTGAAGCTTTCTTT. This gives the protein CASSPLTGGPNTEAFF.

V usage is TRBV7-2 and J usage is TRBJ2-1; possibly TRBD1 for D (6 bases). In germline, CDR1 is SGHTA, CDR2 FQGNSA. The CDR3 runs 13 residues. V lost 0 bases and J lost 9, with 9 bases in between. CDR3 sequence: CASSLAGQSEQFF. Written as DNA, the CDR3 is TGTGCCAGCAGCTTAGCCGGACAGTCTGAGCAGTTCTTC.

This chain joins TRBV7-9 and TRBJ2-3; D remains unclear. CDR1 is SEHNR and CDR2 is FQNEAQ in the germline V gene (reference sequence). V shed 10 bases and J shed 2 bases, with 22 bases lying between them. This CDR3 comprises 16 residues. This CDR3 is CATLNSRLSITDTQYF. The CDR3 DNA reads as TGTGCCACCCTGAACTCCCGTCTGTCTATCACAGATACGCAGTATTTT. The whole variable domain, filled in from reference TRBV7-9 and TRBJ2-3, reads DTGVSQNPRHKITKRGQNVTFRCDPISEHNRLYWYRQTLGQGPEFLTYFQNEAQLEKSRLLSDRFSAERPKGSFSTLEIQRTEQGDSAMYLCATLNSRLSITDTQYFGPGTRLTVL.